This TCR beta chain comes out of a study of regulatory dendritic cells for organ transplantation. The CDR3 length is 13 residues. Trimming stripped 6 bases from V and 4 bases from J, with 12 bases between. CDR1 and CDR2 from the germline V gene are KGHSH and LQKENI. A note on this clone: What it binds is unknown.

Sequencing was performed with immunoSEQ multiplex PCR; in TCRdb, only in-frame clones are kept and a portion is missing. The top ten hold 0.68% of the sample, which has tens of thousands of clones, roughly 85% seen once. Sorted subsets were CFSE-labeled and cultured four to five days with allogeneic dendritic cells. The chain joins TRBV18 to TRBJ1-2; no definite D call. The sequenced material came from naive CD4+ T cells from blood cultured with regulatory dendritic cells. Sample subset: CD45RA+ naive T cells. The sequence derives from a human donor in good health. CDR3 protein: CASSPRAGYGYTF. The CDR3 nucleotides are TGTGCCAGCTCTCCAAGGGCAGGCTATGGCTACACCTTC.